Reported below is one T cell receptor (beta chain). The entry originates in a study of blood T cell repertoires in COVID-19. The overall study: The samples span acute and convalescent COVID-19 from the United States, Italy and Spain. Sources were T cells, B-cell-depleted T cells, or PBMCs; the material itself was cDNA or gDNA.

The repertoire was sequenced with immunoSEQ multiplex PCR; TCRdb's copy has only in-frame clones and lacks some. The sample holds about 100,000 clones, about 80% seen once. Germline V gives CDR1 SGHDT, CDR2 YYEEEE. This CDR3 has 15 amino acids. The V and J ends lost 1 base and 1 base respectively, with 12 bases between them. This chain links TRBV5-6 with TRBJ2-7; D is perhaps TRBD1 (5 bases). The TCR comes from a woman aged 70-85 years with acute or convalescent COVID-19. Input material: peripheral blood. The CDR3 loop is CASSLWGPGSYEQYV. The CDR3 bases are TGTGCCAGCAGCTTGTGGGGCCCCGGGTCCTACGAGCAGTACGTC.